This T cell receptor beta chain was sequenced during a study of cytomegalovirus exposure and HLA in healthy donors. Study observations and caveats: A later analysis associated 16,951 TCR beta sequences with HLA alleles at a 0.05 false discovery rate. A cluster of highly shared sequence variants was likely a sequencing artifact.

Primers for the PCR totalled 60 Vbeta and 13 Jbeta. The repertoire was sequenced with immunoSEQ multiplex PCR; TCRdb's copy has only in-frame clones and lacks some. The sample has around 220,000 clones, roughly 80% seen once. As to this clone: What it binds is not known.

Germline V lookup: CDR1 MNHNY, CDR2 SVGAGI (reference sequence). The length of the CDR3 is 15 residues. Trimming removed 5 bases from V and 7 bases from J, with 17 bases in between. The genes are TRBV6-6 and TRBJ1-4, with a tentative D call TRBD1 (5 bases). This receptor was obtained from a middle-aged man in good health and CMV-seronegative. Specimen: PBMCs. CDR3 loop: CASSASGAYSEKLFF. The CDR3 DNA is TGTGCCAGCAGTGCTTCTGGGGCGTATAGTGAAAAACTGTTTTTT.